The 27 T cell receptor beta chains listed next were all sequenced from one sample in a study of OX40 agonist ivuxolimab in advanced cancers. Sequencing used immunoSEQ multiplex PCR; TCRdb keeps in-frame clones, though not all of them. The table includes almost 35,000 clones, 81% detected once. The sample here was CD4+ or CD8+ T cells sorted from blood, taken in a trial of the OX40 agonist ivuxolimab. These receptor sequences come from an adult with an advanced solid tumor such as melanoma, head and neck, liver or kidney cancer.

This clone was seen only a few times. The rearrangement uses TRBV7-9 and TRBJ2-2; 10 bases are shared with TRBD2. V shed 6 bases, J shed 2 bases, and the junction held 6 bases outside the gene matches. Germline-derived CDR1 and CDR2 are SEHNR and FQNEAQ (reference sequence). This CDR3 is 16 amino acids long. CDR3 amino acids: CASRWTSGGNTGELFF. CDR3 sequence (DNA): TGTGCCAGCAGATGGACTAGCGGAGGTAACACCGGGGAGCTGTTTTTT.

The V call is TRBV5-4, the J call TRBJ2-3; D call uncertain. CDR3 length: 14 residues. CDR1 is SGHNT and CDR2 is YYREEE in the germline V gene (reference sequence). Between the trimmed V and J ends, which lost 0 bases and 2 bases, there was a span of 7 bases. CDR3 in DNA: TGTGCCAGCAGCTTGGGGGCCAACACAGATACGCAGTATTTT. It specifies CASSLGANTDTQYF.

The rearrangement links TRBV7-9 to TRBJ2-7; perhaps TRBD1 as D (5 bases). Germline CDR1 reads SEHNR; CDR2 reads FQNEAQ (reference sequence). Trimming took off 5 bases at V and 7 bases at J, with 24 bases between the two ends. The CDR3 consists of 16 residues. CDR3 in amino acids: CASSPNRMRRLEEQYF. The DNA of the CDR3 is TGTGCCAGCAGCCCGAACAGGATGAGGCGGTTGGAAGAGCAGTACTTC.

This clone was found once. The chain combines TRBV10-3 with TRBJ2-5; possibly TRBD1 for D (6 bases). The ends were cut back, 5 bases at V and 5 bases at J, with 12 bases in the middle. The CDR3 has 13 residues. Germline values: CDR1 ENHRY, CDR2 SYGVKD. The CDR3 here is CAISTPGAETQYF. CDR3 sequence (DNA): TGTGCCATCAGTACCCCAGGGGCCGAGACCCAGTACTTC.

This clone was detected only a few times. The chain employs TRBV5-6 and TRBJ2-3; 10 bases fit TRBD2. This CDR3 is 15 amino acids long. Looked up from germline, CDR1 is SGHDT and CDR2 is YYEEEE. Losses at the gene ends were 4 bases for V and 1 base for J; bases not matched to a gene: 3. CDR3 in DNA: TGTGCCAGCAGCCCCGGGACTAGCGGCACAGATACGCAGTATTTT. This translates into CASSPGTSGTDTQYF.

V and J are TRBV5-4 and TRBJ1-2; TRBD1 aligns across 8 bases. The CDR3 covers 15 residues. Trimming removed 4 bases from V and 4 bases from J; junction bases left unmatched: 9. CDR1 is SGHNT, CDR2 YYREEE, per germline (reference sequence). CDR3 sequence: CASSLRQGLGYGYTF. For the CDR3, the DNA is TGTGCCAGCAGCCTTCGACAGGGGCTAGGCTATGGCTACACCTTC. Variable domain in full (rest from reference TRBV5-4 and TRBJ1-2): ETGVTQSPTHLIKTRGQQVTLRCSSQSGHNTVSWYQQALGQGPQFIFQYYREEENGRGNFPPRFSGLQFPNYSSELNVNALELDDSALYLCASSLRQGLGYGYTFGSGTRLTVV.

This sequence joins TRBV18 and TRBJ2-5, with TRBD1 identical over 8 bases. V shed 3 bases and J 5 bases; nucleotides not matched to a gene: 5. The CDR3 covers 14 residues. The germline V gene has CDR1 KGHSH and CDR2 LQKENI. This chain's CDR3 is CASSPDRVGETQYF. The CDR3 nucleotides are TGTGCCAGCTCACCGGACAGGGTAGGGGAGACCCAGTACTTC. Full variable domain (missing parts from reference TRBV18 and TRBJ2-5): NAGVMQNPRHLVRRRGQEARLRCSPMKGHSHVYWYRQLPEEGLKFMVYLQKENIIDESGMPKERFSAEFPKEGPSILRIQQVVRGDSAAYFCASSPDRVGETQYFGPGTRLLVL.

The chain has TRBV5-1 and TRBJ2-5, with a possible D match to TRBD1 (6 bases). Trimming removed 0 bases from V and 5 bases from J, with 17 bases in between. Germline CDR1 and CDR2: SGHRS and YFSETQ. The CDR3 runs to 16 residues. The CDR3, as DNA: TGCGCCAGCAGCTTGGGAATTTGGGGGCTCGGGGAGACCCAGTACTTC. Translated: CASSLGIWGLGETQYF.

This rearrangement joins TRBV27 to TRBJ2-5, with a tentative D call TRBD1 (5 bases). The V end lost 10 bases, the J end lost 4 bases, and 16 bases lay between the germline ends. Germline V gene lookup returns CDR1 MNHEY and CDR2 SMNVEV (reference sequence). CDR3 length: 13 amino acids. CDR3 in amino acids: CATRQGLRETQYF. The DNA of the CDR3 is TGTGCCACCAGGCAGGGCTTGCGAGAGACCCAGTACTTC.

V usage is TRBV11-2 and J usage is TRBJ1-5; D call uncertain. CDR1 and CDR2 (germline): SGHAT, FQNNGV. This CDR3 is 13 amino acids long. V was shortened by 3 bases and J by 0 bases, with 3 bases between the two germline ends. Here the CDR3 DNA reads TGTGCCAGCAGCTTCAATAGCAATCAGCCCCAGCATTTT. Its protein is CASSFNSNQPQHF.

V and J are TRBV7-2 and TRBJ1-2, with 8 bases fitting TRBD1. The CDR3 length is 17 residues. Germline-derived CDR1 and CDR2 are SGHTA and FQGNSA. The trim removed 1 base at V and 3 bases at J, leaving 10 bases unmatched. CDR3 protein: CASSLEWGTGFYYGYTF. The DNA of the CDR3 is TGTGCCAGCAGCTTAGAATGGGGGACAGGTTTTTACTATGGCTACACCTTC.

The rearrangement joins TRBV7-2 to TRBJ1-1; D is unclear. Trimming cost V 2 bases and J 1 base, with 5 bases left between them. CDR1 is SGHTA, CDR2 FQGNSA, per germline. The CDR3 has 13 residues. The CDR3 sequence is CASSLYQNTEAFF. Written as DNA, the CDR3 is TGTGCCAGCAGCTTATATCAGAACACTGAAGCTTTCTTT.

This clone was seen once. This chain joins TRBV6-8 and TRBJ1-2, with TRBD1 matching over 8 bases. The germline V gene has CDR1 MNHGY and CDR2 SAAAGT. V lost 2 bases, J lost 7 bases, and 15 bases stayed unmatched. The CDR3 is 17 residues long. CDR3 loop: CASSYPRTGQPLAGYTF. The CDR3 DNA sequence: TGTGCCAGCAGTTACCCCAGGACAGGGCAACCTCTAGCTGGCTACACCTTC.

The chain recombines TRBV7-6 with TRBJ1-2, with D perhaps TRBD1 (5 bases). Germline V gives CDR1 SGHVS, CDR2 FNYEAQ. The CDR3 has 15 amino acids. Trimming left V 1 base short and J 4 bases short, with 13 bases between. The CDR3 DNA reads TGTGCCAGCAGCTTAGGTCAGGGCTACAGCTATGGCTACACCTTC. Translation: CASSLGQGYSYGYTF.

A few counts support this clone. Written as DNA, the CDR3 is TGTGCCAGCAGCCAAGATTGGCTAGCGGGGGATTACGAGCAGTACTTC. Residues: CASSQDWLAGDYEQYF. The chain employs TRBV4-2 and TRBJ2-7, with TRBD2 matching 10 bases. Trimming cost V 0 bases and J 4 bases; bases outside gene matches: 6. The CDR3 extends over 16 amino acids. Germline CDR1 reads LGHNA; CDR2 reads YNFKEQ.

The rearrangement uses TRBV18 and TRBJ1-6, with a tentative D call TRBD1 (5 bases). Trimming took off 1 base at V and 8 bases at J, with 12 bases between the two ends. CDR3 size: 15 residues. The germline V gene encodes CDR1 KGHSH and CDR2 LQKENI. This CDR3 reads CASSPLKGPHSPLHF. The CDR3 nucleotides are TGTGCCAGCTCACCACTGAAGGGGCCTCATTCACCCCTCCACTTT. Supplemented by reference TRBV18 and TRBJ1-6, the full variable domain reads NAGVMQNPRHLVRRRGQEARLRCSPMKGHSHVYWYRQLPEEGLKFMVYLQKENIIDESGMPKERFSAEFPKEGPSILRIQQVVRGDSAAYFCASSPLKGPHSPLHFGNGTRLTVT.

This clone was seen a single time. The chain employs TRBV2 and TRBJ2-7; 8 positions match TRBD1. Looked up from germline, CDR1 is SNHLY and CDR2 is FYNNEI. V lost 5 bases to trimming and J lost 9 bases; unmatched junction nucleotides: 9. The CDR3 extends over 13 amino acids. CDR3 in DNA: TGTGCCAGCAGTCGAGGACAGGGCCTCCGGCAGTACTTC. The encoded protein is CASSRGQGLRQYF.

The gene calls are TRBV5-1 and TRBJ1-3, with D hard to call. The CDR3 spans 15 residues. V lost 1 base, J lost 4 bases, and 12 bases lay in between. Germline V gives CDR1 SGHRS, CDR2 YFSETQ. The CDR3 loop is CASSLHGGSGNTIYF. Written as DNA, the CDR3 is TGCGCCAGCAGCTTGCACGGCGGATCGGGAAACACCATATATTTT.

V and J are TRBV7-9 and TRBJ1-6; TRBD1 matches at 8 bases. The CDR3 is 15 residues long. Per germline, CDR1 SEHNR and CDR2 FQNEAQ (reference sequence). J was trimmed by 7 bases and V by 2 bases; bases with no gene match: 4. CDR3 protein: CASSLLQGVNSPLHF. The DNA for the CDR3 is TGTGCCAGCAGCTTACTACAGGGGGTGAATTCACCCCTCCACTTT.

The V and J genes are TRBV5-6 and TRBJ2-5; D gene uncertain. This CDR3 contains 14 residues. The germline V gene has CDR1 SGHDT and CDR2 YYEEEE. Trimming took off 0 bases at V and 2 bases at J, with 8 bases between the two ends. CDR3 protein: CASSLVVGQETQYF. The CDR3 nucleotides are TGTGCCAGCAGCTTGGTGGTGGGTCAAGAGACCCAGTACTTC.

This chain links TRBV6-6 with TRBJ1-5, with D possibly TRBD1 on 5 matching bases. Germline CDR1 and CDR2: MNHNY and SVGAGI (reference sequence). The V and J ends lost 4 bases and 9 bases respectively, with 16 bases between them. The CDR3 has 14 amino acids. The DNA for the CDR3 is TGTGCCAGCAGTTCGACAGTTTTTGGGGCGCCCCAGCATTTT. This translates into CASSSTVFGAPQHF.

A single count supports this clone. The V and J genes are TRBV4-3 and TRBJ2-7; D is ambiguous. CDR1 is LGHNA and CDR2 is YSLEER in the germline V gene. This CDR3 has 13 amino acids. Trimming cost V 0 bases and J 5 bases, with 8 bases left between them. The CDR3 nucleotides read TGCGCCAGCAGCCAAGAGCCTAAGAACGAGCAGTACTTC. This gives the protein CASSQEPKNEQYF.

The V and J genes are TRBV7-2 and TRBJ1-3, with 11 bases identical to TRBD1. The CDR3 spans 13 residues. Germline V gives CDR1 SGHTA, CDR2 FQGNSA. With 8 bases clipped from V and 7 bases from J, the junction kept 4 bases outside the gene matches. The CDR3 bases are TGTGCCAGCGCTTGGACAGGGGGCAACACCATATATTTT. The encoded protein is CASAWTGGNTIYF.

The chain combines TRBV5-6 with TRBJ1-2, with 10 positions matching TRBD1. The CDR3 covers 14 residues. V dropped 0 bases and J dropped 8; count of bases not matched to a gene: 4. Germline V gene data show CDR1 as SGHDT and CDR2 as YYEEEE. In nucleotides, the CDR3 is TGTGCCAGCAGCTTGGCCGGGACAGGGGTAGGCTACACCTTC. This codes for CASSLAGTGVGYTF.

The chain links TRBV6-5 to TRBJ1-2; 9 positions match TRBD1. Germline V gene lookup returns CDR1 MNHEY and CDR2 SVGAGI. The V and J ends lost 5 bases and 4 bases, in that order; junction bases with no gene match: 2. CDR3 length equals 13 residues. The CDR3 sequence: CASSGQGFYGYTF. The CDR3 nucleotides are TGTGCCAGCAGTGGACAGGGGTTCTATGGCTACACCTTC.

Here the CDR3 reads CASSPATDSYEQYF. The CDR3 DNA is TGTGCCAGCAGCCCCGCCACGGACAGCTACGAGCAGTACTTC. The chain is built from TRBV11-3 and TRBJ2-7, with D maybe TRBD1 (6 bases). Germline V CDR1 and CDR2: SGHNT, YENEEA. The CDR3 has 14 amino acids. Trimming cost V 5 bases and J 3 bases, with 14 bases left between them.

CDR3 nucleotide sequence: TGCGCCAGCAAATCCCCAGACAGGTGGGATGAGCAGTTCTTC. Amino acids: CASKSPDRWDEQFF. The V and J genes are TRBV10-2 and TRBJ2-1; tentatively, D is TRBD1 (6 bases). The CDR3 is made up of 14 amino acids. Germline V gene lookup returns CDR1 WSHSY and CDR2 SAAADI. V lost 7 bases, J lost 8 bases, and 18 bases lay in between.